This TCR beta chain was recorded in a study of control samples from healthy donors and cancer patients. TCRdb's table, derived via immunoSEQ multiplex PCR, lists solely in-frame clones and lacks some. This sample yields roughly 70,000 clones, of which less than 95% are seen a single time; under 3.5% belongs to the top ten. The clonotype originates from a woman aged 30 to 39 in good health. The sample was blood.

The CDR3 nucleotides are TGTGCCAGCAGTTACTCAAGGAACGTCCCTTACGAGCAGTACTTC. It specifies CASSYSRNVPYEQYF. The chain couples TRBV6-5 to TRBJ2-7; D remains unclear. The CDR3 covers 15 residues. The ends were cut back, 0 bases at V and 4 bases at J, with 13 bases in the middle. Germline V lookup: CDR1 MNHEY, CDR2 SVGAGI.